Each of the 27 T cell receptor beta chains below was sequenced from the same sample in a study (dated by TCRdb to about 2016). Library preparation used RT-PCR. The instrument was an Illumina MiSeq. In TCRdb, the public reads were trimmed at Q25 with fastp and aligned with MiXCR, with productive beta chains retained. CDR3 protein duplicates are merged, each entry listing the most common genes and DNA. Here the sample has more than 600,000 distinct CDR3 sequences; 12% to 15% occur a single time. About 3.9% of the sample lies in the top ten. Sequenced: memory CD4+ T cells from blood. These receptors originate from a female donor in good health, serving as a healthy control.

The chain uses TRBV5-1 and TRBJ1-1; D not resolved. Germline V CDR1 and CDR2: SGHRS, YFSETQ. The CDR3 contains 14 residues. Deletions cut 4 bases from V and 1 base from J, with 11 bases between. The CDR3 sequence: CASSLAYKNTEAFF. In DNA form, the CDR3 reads TGCGCCAGCAGCCTAGCCTACAAGAACACTGAAGCTTTCTTT.

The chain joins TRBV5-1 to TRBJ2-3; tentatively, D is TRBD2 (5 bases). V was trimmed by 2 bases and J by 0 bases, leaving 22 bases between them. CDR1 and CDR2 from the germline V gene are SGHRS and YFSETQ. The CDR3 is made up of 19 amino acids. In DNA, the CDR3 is TGCGCCAGCAGCTTTGATAGCGTGAATCGAGCCGCTAGCACAGATACGCAGTATTTT. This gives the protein CASSFDSVNRAASTDTQYF.

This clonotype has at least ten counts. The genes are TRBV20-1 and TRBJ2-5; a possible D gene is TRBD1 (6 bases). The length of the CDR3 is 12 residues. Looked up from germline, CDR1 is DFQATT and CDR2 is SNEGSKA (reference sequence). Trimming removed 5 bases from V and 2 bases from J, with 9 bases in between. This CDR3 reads CSAGRGQETQYF. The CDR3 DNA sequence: TGCAGTGCTGGTAGGGGGCAAGAGACCCAGTACTTC.

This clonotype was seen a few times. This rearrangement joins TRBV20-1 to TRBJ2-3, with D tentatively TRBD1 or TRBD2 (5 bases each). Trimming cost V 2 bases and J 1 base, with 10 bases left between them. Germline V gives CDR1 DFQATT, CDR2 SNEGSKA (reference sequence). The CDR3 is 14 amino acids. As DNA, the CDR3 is TGCAGTGCTAGAAGGGGACCCGGCACAGATACGCAGTATTTT. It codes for CSARRGPGTDTQYF.

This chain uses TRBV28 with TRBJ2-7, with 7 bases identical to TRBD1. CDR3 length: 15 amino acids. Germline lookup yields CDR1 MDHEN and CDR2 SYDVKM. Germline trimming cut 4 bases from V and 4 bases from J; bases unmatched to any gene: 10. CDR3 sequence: CASSSLGTVSYEQYF. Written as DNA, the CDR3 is TGTGCCAGCAGTTCCTTAGGGACAGTTTCTTACGAGCAGTACTTC.

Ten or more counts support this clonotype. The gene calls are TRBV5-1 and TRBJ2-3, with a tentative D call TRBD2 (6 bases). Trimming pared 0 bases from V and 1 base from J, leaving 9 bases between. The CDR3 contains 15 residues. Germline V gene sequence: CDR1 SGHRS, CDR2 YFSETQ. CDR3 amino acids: CASSLEVAGTDTQYF. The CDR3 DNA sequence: TGCGCCAGCAGCTTGGAGGTAGCGGGCACAGATACGCAGTATTTT.

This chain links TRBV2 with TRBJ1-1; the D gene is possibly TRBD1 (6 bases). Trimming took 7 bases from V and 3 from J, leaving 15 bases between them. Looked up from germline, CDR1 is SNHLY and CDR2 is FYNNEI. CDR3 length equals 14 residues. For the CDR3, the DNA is TGTGCCAGCAATCCGGGACACCGGGACACTGAAGCTTTCTTT. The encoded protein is CASNPGHRDTEAFF.

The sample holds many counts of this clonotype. The CDR3 spells CASSLIARRAFF. Here the CDR3 DNA reads TGTGCCAGCAGTTTGATCGCCCGTAGAGCTTTCTTT. The V call is TRBV12-3 or TRBV12-4, the J call TRBJ1-1; D is ambiguous. The CDR3 is 12 residues long. V lost 3 bases and J lost 10, with 12 bases in between.

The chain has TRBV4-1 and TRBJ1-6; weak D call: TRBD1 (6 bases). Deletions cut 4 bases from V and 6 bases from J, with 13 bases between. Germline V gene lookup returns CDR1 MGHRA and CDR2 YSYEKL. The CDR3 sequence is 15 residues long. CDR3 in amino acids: CASSPRQAANSPLHF. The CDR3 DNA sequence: TGCGCCAGCAGCCCCAGACAGGCGGCTAATTCACCCCTCCACTTT.

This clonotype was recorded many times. The CDR3 sequence: CASSFGQGGEQFF. The CDR3 DNA reads as TGTGCCAGCAGTTTCGGACAGGGGGGTGAGCAGTTCTTC. The rearrangement links TRBV6-4 to TRBJ2-1; 10 nucleotides align to TRBD1. Germline V gene sequence: CDR1 MRHNA, CDR2 SNTAGT. V was clipped by 5 bases and J by 9 bases; unmatched bases: 4. This CDR3 region has 13 residues.

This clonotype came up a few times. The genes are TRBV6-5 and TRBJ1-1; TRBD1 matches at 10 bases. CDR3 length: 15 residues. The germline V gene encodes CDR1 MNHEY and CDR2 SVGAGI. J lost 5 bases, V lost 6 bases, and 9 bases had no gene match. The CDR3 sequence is CASSSPRDRGTEAFF. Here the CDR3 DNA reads TGTGCCAGCAGCTCCCCCCGGGACAGGGGAACTGAAGCTTTCTTT.

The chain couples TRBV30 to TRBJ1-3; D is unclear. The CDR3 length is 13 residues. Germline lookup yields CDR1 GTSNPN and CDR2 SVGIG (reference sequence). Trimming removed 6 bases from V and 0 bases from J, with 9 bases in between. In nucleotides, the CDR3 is TGTGCCTGCGACCTCAGCTCTGGAAACACCATATATTTT. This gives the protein CACDLSSGNTIYF.

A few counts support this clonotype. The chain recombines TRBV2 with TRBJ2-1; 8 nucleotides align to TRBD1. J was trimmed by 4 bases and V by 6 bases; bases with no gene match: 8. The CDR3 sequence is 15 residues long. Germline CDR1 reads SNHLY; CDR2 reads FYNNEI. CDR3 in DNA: TGTGCCAGCAGGTCGGGACAGGCTGTTTACAATGAGCAGTTCTTC. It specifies CASRSGQAVYNEQFF.

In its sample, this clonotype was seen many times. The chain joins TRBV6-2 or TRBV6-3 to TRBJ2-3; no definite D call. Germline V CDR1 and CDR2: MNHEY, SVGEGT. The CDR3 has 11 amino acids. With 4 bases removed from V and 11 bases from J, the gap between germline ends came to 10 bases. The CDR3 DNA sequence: TGTGCCAGCAGTTCGACCATGTGGCAGTATTTT. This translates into CASSSTMWQYF.

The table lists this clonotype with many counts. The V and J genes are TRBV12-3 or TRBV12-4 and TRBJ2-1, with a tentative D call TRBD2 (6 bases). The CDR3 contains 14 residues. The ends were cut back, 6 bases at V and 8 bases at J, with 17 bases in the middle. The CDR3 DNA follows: TGTGCCAGCAGGCCGGGACTTAAGACCTATGAGCAGTTCTTC. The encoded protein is CASRPGLKTYEQFF.

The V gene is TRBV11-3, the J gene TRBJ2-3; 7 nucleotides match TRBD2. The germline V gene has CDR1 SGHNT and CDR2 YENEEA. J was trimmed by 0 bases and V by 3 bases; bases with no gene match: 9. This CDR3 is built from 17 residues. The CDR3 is CASSLGLISGSTDTQYF. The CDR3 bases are TGTGCCAGCAGCTTGGGACTAATTAGCGGGAGCACAGATACGCAGTATTTT. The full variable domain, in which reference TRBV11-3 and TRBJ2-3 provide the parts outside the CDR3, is EAGVVQSPRYKIIEKKQPVAFWCNPISGHNTLYWYLQNLGQGPELLIRYENEEAVDDSQLPKDRFSAERLKGVDSTLKIQPAELGDSAVYLCASSLGLISGSTDTQYFGPGTRLTVL.

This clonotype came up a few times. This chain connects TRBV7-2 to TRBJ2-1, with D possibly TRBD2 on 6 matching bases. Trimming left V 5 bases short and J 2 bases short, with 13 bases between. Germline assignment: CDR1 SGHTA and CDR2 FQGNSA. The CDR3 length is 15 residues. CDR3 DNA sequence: TGTGCCAGCAGCCCCCGACTAGACACCTACAATGAGCAGTTCTTC. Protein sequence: CASSPRLDTYNEQFF.

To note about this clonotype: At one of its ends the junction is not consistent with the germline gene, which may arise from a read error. CDR3 in amino acids: CASRLVGVNEKLFF. DNA of the CDR3: TGTGCCAGCAGATTAGTCGGAGTTAATGAAAAACTGTTTTTT. The chain employs TRBV7-8 and TRBJ1-4; D is undetermined. This CDR3 has 14 residues. The germline gives CDR1 SGHVS, CDR2 FQNEAQ. Supplemented by reference TRBV7-8 and TRBJ1-4, the full variable domain reads GAGVSQSPRYKVAKRGQDVALRCDPISGHVSLFWYQQALGQGPEFLTYFQNEAQLDKSGLPSDRFFAERPEGSVSTLKIQRTQQEDSAVYLCASRLVGVNEKLFFGSGTQLSVL.

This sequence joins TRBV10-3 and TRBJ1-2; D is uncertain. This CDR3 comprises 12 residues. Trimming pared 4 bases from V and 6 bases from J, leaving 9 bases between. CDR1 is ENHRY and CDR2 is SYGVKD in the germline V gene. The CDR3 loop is CAISGELNGYTF. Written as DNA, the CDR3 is TGTGCCATCAGTGGTGAGCTGAATGGCTACACCTTC.

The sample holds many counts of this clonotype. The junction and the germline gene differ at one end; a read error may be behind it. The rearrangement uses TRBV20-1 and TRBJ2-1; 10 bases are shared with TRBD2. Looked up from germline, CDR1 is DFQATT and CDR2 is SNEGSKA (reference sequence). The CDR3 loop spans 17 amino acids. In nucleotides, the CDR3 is TGCAGTGCTCGAGACTCTAGCGGGAGCCCTTCCTACAATGAGCAGTTCTTC. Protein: CSARDSSGSPSYNEQFF.

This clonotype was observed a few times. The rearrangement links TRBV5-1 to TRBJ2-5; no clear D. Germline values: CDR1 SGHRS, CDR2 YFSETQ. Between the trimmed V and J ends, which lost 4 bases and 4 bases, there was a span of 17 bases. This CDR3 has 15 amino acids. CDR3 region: CASSGNMGGVETQYF. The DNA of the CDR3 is TGCGCCAGCAGCGGGAACATGGGCGGCGTAGAGACCCAGTACTTC.

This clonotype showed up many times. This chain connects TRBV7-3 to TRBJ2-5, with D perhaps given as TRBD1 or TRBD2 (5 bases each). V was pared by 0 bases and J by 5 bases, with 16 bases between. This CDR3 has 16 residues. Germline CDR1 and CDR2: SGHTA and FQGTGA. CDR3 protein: CASSLTGPHGRETQYF. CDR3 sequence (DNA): TGTGCCAGCAGCTTAACGGGACCTCATGGGCGGGAGACCCAGTACTTC.

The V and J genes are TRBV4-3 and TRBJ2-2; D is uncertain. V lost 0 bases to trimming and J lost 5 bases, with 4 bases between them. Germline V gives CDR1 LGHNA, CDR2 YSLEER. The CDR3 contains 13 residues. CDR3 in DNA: TGCGCCAGCAGCCAAGACCGGACCGGGGAGCTGTTTTTT. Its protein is CASSQDRTGELFF.

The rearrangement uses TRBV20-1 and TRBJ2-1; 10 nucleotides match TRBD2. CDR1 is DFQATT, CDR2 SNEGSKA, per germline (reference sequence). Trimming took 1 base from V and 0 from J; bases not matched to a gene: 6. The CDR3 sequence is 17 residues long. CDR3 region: CSARVTSGFSSYNEQFF. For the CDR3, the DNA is TGCAGTGCTAGAGTGACTAGCGGGTTCAGCTCCTACAATGAGCAGTTCTTC.

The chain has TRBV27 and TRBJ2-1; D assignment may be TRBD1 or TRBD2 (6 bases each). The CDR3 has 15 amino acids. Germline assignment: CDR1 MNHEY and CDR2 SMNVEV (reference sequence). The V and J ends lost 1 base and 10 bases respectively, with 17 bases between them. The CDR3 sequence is CASSLYPGAGQEQFF. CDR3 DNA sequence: TGTGCCAGCAGTTTATATCCGGGAGCAGGACAGGAGCAGTTCTTC.

In nucleotides, the CDR3 is TGTGCCAGCAGCCTCCCTGGCCCCCGGGGGGATTCACCCCTCCACTTT. Its protein is CASSLPGPRGDSPLHF. The chain couples TRBV13 to TRBJ1-6; perhaps TRBD1 as D (5 bases). The germline V gene has CDR1 PRHDT and CDR2 FYEKMQ (reference sequence). V lost 5 bases to trimming and J lost 8 bases, with 19 bases between them. This CDR3 has 16 residues.

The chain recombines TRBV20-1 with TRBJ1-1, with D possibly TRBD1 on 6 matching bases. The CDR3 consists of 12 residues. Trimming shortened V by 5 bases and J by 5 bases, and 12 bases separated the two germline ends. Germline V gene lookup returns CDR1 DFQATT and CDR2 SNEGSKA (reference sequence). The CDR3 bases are TGCAGTGCTTCGCTAGGGGGAACTGAAGCTTTCTTT. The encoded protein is CSASLGGTEAFF.